The 27 T cell receptor beta chains in this list originate from one sample, sequenced in a study of cytomegalovirus exposure and HLA in healthy donors. This PCR relied on a set of 60 Vbeta primers and 13 Jbeta primers. TCRdb's table, derived via immunoSEQ multiplex PCR, lists solely in-frame clones and lacks some. The sample totals 200,000 or so clones. Input material: PBMCs. The receptors come from a boy aged 5-17 years in good health and CMV-seronegative.

This sequence joins TRBV5-6 and TRBJ2-2, with 9 nucleotides matching TRBD2. Germline V gene data show CDR1 as SGHDT and CDR2 as YYEEEE. V shed 1 base and J 4 bases; nucleotides not matched to a gene: 5. CDR3 length: 16 residues. Written as DNA, the CDR3 is TGTGCCAGCAGCTTGAGTCTAGCGGGGTTCACCGGGGAGCTGTTTTTT. Amino acids: CASSLSLAGFTGELFF.

The chain links TRBV21-1 to TRBJ2-7; TRBD2, the table's D call, lacks a check against the DNA. TRBV21-1 is a pseudogene. The CDR3 length is 15 residues. CDR3 in amino acids: CASSTLEGGLEEQYF. CDR3 in DNA: TGTGCCAGCAGCACCTTAGAGGGGGGGCTGGAAGAGCAGTACTTC.

The chain recombines TRBV18 with TRBJ1-3; D is perhaps TRBD1 (5 bases). The CDR3 has 16 residues. Per the germline V gene, CDR1 is KGHSH and CDR2 is LQKENI. Trimming pared 2 bases from V and 1 base from J, leaving 12 bases between. The CDR3 is CASSPRRDGSGNTIYF. The CDR3 region has the DNA TGTGCCAGCTCACCAAGGCGGGACGGATCTGGAAACACCATATATTTT. Supplemented by reference TRBV18 and TRBJ1-3, the full variable domain reads NAGVMQNPRHLVRRRGQEARLRCSPMKGHSHVYWYRQLPEEGLKFMVYLQKENIIDESGMPKERFSAEFPKEGPSILRIQQVVRGDSAAYFCASSPRRDGSGNTIYFGEGSWLTVV.

The V and J genes are TRBV7-6 and TRBJ2-1; 9 bases fit TRBD2. The CDR3 spans 16 residues. The germline V gene has CDR1 SGHVS and CDR2 FNYEAQ. J gave up 0 bases and V 6 bases, and 6 bases lay outside the gene matches. The CDR3 reads CASRRTSASSYNEQFF. In DNA form, the CDR3 reads TGTGCCAGCAGGAGGACTAGCGCGAGCTCCTACAATGAGCAGTTCTTC.

The rearrangement links TRBV30 to TRBJ2-3, with 7 bases identical to TRBD1. There are 12 residues in the CDR3. The germline gives CDR1 GTSNPN, CDR2 SVGIG (reference sequence). Trimming removed 5 bases from V and 1 base from J; junction bases left unmatched: 0. In DNA, the CDR3 is TGTGCCTGGGACAGGGGCACAGATACGCAGTATTTT. Its translation: CAWDRGTDTQYF.

V is TRBV9 and J is TRBJ2-2; 7 positions match TRBD1. From germline, CDR1 is SGDLS and CDR2 YYNGEE. The ends lost 4 bases at V and 2 bases at J; junction bases unmatched: 8. This CDR3 has 16 amino acids. Here the CDR3 DNA reads TGTGCCAGCAGCTCCACCGGGACAGCAAACACCGGGGAGCTGTTTTTT. It codes for CASSSTGTANTGELFF.

CDR3 in amino acids: CASSPDGEVNSPLHF. CDR3 coding DNA: TGCGCCAGCAGCCCCGACGGGGAGGTGAATTCACCCCTCCACTTT. The chain recombines TRBV5-1 with TRBJ1-6; D not resolved. CDR1 SGHRS and CDR2 YFSETQ come from the germline V gene. V shed 4 bases and J shed 7 bases, with 15 bases lying between them. CDR3 size: 15 residues.

The chain recombines TRBV30 with TRBJ1-1; D might be TRBD1 (6 bases). Trimming took 7 bases from V and 1 from J, leaving 10 bases between them. Germline lookup yields CDR1 GTSNPN and CDR2 SVGIG (reference sequence). CDR3 length: 12 residues. The CDR3 sequence is CAFVGANTEAFF. CDR3 nucleotide sequence: TGTGCCTTTGTGGGGGCGAACACTGAAGCTTTCTTT.

The rearrangement links TRBV7-2 to TRBJ2-1; no firm D call. The CDR3 extends over 12 amino acids. From germline, CDR1 is SGHTA and CDR2 FQGNSA. The ends were cut back, 2 bases at V and 9 bases at J, with 8 bases in the middle. CDR3 loop: CASSLMSTEQFF. The CDR3 DNA reads TGTGCCAGCAGCTTAATGAGTACTGAGCAGTTCTTC.

V usage is TRBV5-1 and J usage is TRBJ2-3; 9 nucleotides agree with TRBD2. V was clipped by 4 bases and J by 0 bases; unmatched bases: 3. This CDR3 comprises 15 residues. The V gene's germline CDR1 is SGHRS and CDR2 YFSETQ. CDR3 sequence: CASSGTSKSTDTQYF. In DNA form, the CDR3 reads TGCGCCAGCAGCGGGACTAGCAAGAGCACAGATACGCAGTATTTT.

The chain carries TRBV19 and TRBJ1-2, with 7 positions matching TRBD1. The germline V gene encodes CDR1 LNHDA and CDR2 SQIVND (reference sequence). V gave up 3 bases and J gave up 3 bases; unmatched junction bases: 1. The CDR3 is 13 residues long. The CDR3 loop is CASSIGQDYGYTF. CDR3 DNA sequence: TGTGCCAGTAGTATTGGACAGGACTATGGCTACACCTTC.

The rearrangement links TRBV27 to TRBJ2-2; D gene ambiguous. V lost 7 bases, J lost 6 bases, and 9 bases lay in between. Germline V gene data show CDR1 as MNHEY and CDR2 as SMNVEV (reference sequence). This CDR3 has 12 amino acids. The CDR3 here is CASTDGPGELFF. CDR3 DNA sequence: TGTGCCAGCACCGATGGGCCCGGGGAGCTGTTTTTT.

CDR3 protein: CASSDGQAQAQYF. The CDR3 DNA follows: TGTGCCAGCAGCGATGGACAAGCCCAAGCGCAGTATTTT. V gene TRBV2 combines with J gene TRBJ2-3; possibly TRBD1 for D (5 bases). CDR3 length: 13 residues. Germline-derived CDR1 and CDR2 are SNHLY and FYNNEI. The ends were cut back, 6 bases at V and 10 bases at J, with 17 bases in the middle.

Comment on this clone: An end of the junction does not agree with germline; a read error may underlie this. CDR3 in amino acids: CASSVGGVGYGYTF. CDR3 coding DNA: TGTGCCAGCAGCGTAGGGGGAGTTGGCTATGGCTACACCTTC. The V gene is TRBV13, the J gene TRBJ1-2, with D possibly being TRBD1 (6 bases). This CDR3 has 14 amino acids. Per the germline V gene, CDR1 is PRHDT and CDR2 is FYEKMQ (reference sequence).

This rearrangement joins TRBV7-2 to TRBJ2-3; 7 nucleotides line up with TRBD1. The J segment lost 2 bases and the V segment lost 1 base, leaving 3 bases of the junction unmatched. Germline-derived CDR1 and CDR2 are SGHTA and FQGNSA. The CDR3 contains 15 residues. CDR3 bases: TGTGCCAGCAGCTTAGGGACAGGACCCACAGATACGCAGTATTTT. Its translation: CASSLGTGPTDTQYF.

The rearrangement joins TRBV30 to TRBJ1-5; 11 bases match TRBD1. Germline values: CDR1 GTSNPN, CDR2 SVGIG (reference sequence). CDR3 size: 12 residues. The J segment lost 12 bases and the V segment lost 2 bases, leaving 3 bases of the junction unmatched. In nucleotides, the CDR3 is TGTGCCTGGAGTACCGGGACAGGGGGCCAGCATTTT. This sequence encodes CAWSTGTGGQHF. The full variable domain, with the rest looked up from reference TRBV30 and TRBJ1-5, is SQTIHQWPATLVQPVGSPLSLECTVEGTSNPNLYWYRQAAGRGLQLLFYSVGIGQISSEVPQNLSASRPQDRQFILSSKKLLLSDSGFYLCAWSTGTGGQHFGDGTRLSIL.

A remark on this clone: Its ends do not fully match the called genes, so a read error is possible. Other DNA variants within this sample encode the same CDR3. The J gene is TRBJ1-6, the V gene TRBV6-5; 9 bases fit TRBD1. Germline CDR1 is MNHEY and CDR2 is SVGAGI. This CDR3 comprises 13 residues. In DNA form, the CDR3 reads TGCGCCAGCCAAGACAGGGGGTTTTCACCCCTCCACTTT. Encoded protein: CASQDRGFSPLHF.

The J gene is TRBJ2-3, the V gene TRBV7-2, with a possible D match to TRBD2 (6 bases). Trimming removed 1 base at V and 0 bases at J, with 8 bases between. Per germline, CDR1 SGHTA and CDR2 FQGNSA. This CDR3 has 15 residues. In nucleotides, the CDR3 is TGTGCCAGCAGCTTAGAGGACTACAGCACAGATACGCAGTATTTT. As protein: CASSLEDYSTDTQYF.

V and J are TRBV19 and TRBJ2-7, with D maybe TRBD1 (6 bases). Trimming shortened V by 5 bases and J by 4 bases, and 9 bases separated the two germline ends. Germline CDR1 LNHDA, CDR2 SQIVND (reference sequence). This CDR3 region has 12 residues. CDR3 in amino acids: CASSWGQYEQYF. The CDR3 DNA reads TGTGCCAGTAGTTGGGGACAATACGAGCAGTACTTC.

This chain links TRBV7-6 with TRBJ2-5; 7 bases match TRBD2. V lost 1 base, J lost 4 bases, and 3 bases stayed unmatched. Germline assignment: CDR1 SGHVS and CDR2 FNYEAQ. There are 14 residues in the CDR3. CDR3 sequence reads: CASSLGTGGETQYF. Here the CDR3 DNA reads TGTGCCAGCAGCTTAGGGACGGGGGGAGAGACCCAGTACTTC. Full variable domain (missing parts from reference TRBV7-6 and TRBJ2-5): GAGVSQSPRYKVTKRGQDVALRCDPISGHVSLYWYRQALGQGPEFLTYFNYEAQQDKSGLPNDRFSAERPEGSISTLTIQRTEQRDSAMYRCASSLGTGGETQYFGPGTRLLVL.

The genes are TRBV7-6 and TRBJ2-3; TRBD2 might be the D (5 bases). Trimming stripped 5 bases from V and 5 bases from J, with 17 bases between. CDR1 SGHVS and CDR2 FNYEAQ come from the germline V gene. The CDR3 spans 15 residues. CDR3 region: CASSRQAGRGDTQYF. The CDR3 DNA follows: TGTGCCAGCAGCCGCCAGGCGGGTCGGGGAGATACGCAGTATTTT.

This chain links TRBV19 with TRBJ2-1; D is unclear. CDR3 length: 13 amino acids. In germline, CDR1 is LNHDA, CDR2 SQIVND (reference sequence). V lost 6 bases and J lost 5, with 11 bases in between. In nucleotides, the CDR3 is TGTGCCAGTAGCCCTACGATAGACAATGAGCAGTTCTTC. It is translated as CASSPTIDNEQFF.

The rearrangement links TRBV7-3 to TRBJ1-1; possible D gene TRBD1, 5 bases. The ends were cut back, 2 bases at V and 1 base at J, with 8 bases in the middle. The length of the CDR3 is 14 residues. The germline CDR1 and CDR2 sequences are SGHTA and FQGTGA. DNA for the CDR3: TGTGCCAGCAGCTTAGATCAGGGGAACACTGAAGCTTTCTTT. Protein: CASSLDQGNTEAFF.

This rearrangement joins TRBV7-9 to TRBJ1-5; unclear D gene. V lost 5 bases and J lost 2, with 10 bases in between. Germline CDR1 is SEHNR and CDR2 is FQNEAQ (reference sequence). CDR3 length: 14 residues. CDR3 nucleotide sequence: TGTGCCAGCAGCCGGGGTCTGGGCAATCAGCCCCAGCATTTT. Protein: CASSRGLGNQPQHF.

The V call is TRBV7-9, the J call TRBJ2-3, with D tentatively TRBD2 (5 bases). CDR1 is SEHNR, CDR2 FQNEAQ, per germline (reference sequence). CDR3 length: 15 amino acids. V was pared by 5 bases and J by 6 bases, with 18 bases between. CDR3 region: CASSQWDEEEDTQYF. The CDR3 DNA sequence: TGTGCCAGCAGCCAGTGGGATGAGGAGGAGGATACGCAGTATTTT.

The rearrangement links TRBV15 to TRBJ1-4, with 9 bases fitting TRBD1. Germline CDR1 reads LNHNV; CDR2 reads YYDKDF (reference sequence). The ends lost 2 bases at V and 3 bases at J; junction bases unmatched: 4. CDR3 length equals 16 residues. The CDR3 region is CATSRSDRGSNEKLFF. The CDR3 DNA is TGTGCCACCAGCAGATCCGACAGGGGGTCTAATGAAAAACTGTTTTTT.

The rearrangement links TRBV19 to TRBJ1-5; possible D gene TRBD1, 6 bases. The CDR3 has 15 amino acids. The V end was cut by 3 bases, the J end by 6 bases, with 15 bases between. The germline V gene encodes CDR1 LNHDA and CDR2 SQIVND (reference sequence). Here the CDR3 DNA reads TGTGCCAGTAGTATCGTGCGTACAGGGACTCAGCCCCAGCATTTT. Its translation: CASSIVRTGTQPQHF.